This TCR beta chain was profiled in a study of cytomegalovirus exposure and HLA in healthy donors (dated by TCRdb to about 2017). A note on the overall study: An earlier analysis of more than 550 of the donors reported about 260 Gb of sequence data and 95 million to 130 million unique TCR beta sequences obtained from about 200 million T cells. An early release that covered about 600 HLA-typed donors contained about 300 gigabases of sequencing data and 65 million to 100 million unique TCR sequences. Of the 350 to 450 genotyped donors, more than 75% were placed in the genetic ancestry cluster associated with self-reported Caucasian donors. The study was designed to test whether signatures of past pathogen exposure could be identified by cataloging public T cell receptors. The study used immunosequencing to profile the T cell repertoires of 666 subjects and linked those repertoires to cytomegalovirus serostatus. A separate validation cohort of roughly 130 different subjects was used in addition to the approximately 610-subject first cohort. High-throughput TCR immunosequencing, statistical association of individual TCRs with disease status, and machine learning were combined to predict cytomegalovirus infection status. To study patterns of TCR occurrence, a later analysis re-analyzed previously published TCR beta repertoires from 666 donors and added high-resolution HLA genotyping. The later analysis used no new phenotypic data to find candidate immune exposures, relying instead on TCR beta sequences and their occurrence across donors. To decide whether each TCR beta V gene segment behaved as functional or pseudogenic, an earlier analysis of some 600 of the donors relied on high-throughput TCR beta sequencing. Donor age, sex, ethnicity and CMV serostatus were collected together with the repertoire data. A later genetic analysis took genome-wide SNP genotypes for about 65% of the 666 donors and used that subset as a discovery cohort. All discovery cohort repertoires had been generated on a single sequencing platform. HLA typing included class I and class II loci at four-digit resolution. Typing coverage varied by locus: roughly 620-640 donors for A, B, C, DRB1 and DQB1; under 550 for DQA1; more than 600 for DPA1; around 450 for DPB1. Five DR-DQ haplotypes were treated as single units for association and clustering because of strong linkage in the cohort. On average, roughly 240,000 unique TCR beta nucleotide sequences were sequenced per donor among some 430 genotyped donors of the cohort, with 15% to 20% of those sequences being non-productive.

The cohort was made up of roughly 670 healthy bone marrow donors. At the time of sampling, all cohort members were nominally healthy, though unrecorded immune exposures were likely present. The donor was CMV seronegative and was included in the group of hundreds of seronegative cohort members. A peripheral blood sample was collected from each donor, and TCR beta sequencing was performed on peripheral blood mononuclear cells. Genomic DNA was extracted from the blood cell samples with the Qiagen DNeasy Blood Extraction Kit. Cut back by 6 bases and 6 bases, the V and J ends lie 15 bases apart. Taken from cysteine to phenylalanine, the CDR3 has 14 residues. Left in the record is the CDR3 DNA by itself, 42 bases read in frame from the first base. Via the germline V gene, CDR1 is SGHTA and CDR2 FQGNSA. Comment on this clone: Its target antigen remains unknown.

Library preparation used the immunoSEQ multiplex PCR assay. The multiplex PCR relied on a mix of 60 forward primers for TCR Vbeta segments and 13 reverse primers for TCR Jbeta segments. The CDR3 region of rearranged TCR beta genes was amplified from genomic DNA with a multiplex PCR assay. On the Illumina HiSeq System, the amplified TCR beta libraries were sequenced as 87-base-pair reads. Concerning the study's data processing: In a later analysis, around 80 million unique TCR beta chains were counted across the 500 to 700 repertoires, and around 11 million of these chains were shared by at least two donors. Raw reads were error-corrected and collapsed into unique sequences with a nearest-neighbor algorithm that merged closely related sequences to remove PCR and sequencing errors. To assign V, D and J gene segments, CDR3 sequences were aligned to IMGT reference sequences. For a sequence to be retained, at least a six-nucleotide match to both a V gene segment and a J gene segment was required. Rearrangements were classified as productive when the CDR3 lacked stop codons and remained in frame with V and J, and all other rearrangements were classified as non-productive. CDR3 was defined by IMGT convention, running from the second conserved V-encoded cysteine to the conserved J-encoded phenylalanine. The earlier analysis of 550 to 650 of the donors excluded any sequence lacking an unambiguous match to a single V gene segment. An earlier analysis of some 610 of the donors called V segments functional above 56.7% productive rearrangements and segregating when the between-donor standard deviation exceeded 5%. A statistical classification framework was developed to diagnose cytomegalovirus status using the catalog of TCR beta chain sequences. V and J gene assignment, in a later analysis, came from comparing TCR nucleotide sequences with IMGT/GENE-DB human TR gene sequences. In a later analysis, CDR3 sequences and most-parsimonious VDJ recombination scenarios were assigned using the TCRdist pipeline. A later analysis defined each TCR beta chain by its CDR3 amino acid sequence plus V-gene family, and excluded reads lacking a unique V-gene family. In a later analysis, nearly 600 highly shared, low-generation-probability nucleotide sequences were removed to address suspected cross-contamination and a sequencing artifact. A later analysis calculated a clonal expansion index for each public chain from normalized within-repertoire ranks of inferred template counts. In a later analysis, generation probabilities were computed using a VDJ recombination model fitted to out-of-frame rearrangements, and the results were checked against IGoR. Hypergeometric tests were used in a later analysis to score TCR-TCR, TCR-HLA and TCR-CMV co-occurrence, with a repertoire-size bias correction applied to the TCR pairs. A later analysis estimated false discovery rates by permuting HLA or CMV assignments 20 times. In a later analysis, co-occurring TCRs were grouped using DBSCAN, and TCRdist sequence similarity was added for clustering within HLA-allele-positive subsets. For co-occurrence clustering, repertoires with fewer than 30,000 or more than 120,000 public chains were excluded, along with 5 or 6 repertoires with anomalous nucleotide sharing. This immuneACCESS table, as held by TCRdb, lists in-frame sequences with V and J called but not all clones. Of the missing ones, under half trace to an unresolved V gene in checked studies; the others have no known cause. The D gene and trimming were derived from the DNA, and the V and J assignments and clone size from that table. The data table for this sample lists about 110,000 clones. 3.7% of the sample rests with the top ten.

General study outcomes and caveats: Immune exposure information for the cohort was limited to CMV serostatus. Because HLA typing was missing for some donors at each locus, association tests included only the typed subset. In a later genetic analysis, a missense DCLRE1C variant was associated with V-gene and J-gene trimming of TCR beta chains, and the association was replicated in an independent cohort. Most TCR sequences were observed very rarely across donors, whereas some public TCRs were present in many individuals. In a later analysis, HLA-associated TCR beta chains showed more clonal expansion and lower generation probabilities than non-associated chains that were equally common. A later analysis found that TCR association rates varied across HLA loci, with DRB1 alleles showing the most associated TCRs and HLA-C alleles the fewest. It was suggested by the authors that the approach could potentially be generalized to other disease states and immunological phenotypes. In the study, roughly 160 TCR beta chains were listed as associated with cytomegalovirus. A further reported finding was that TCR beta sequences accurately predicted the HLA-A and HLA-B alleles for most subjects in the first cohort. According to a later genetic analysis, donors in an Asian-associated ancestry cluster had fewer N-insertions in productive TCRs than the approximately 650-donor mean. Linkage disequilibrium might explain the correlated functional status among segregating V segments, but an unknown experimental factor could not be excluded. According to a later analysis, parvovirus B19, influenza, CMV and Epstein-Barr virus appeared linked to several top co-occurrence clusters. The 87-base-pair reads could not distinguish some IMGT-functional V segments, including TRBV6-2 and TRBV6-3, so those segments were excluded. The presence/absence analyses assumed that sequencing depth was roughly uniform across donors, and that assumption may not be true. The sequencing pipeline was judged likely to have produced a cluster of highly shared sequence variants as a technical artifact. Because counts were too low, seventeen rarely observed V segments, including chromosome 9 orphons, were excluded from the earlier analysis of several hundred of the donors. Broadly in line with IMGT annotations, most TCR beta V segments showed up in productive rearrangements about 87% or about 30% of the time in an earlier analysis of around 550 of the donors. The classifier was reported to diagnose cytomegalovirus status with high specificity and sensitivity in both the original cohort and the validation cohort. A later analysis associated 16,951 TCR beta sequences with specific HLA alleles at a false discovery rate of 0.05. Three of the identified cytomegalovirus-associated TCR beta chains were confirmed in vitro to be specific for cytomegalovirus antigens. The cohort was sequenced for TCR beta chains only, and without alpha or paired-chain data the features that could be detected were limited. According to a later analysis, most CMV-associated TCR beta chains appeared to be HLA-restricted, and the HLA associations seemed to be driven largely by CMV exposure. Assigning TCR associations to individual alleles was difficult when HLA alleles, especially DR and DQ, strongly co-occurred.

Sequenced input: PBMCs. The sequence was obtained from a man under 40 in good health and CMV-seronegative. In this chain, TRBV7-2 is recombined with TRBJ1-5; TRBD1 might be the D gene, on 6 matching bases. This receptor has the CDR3 CASSAWGGPQPQHF. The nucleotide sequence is TGTGCCAGCAGTGCTTGGGGGGGGCCTCAGCCCCAGCATTTT.